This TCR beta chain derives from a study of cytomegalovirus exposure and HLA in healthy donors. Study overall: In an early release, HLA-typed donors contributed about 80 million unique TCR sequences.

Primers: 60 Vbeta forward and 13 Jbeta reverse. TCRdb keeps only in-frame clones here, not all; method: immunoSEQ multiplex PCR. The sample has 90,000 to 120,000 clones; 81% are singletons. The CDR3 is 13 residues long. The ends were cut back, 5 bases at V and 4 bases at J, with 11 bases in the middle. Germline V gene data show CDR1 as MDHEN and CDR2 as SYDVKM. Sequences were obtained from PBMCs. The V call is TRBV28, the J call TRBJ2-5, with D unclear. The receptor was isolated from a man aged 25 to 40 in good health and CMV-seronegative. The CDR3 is CASSPQVGETQYF. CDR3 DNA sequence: TGTGCCAGCAGTCCCCAGGTCGGAGAGACCCAGTACTTC.